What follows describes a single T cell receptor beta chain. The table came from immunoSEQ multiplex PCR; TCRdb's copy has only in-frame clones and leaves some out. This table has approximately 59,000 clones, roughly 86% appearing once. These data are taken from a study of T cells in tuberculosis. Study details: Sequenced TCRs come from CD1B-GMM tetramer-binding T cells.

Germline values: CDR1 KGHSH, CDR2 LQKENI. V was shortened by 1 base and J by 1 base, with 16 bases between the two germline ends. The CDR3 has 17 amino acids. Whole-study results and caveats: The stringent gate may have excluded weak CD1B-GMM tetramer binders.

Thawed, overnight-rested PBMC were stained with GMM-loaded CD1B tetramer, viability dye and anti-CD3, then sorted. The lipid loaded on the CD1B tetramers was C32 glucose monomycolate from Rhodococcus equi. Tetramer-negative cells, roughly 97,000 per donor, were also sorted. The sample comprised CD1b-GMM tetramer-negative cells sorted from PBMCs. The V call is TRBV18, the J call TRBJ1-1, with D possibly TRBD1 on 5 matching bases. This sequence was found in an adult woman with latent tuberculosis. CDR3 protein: CASSPQLLGGKNTEAFF. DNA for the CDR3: TGTGCCAGCTCACCACAGTTGCTGGGGGGGAAGAACACTGAAGCTTTCTTT.